Below, one T cell receptor beta chain is given with its context. Its specificity is unknown. The sample comes from a study of cytomegalovirus exposure and HLA in healthy donors. Study background: HLA-typed donors were the source of approximately 80 million unique TCRs held in an early data release. General observations from the study: It was shown in a later analysis that HLA-associated TCR beta chains were more clonally expanded than other, equally common chains.

The primer mix had 60 Vbeta and 13 Jbeta primers. Produced via immunoSEQ multiplex PCR; TCRdb's table is partial and in-frame only. The data hold 150,000 to 200,000 clones, with 80% to 90% observed a single time. This receptor was taken from a man between 18 and 35 years old in good health and CMV-seropositive. What was sequenced was PBMCs.

DNA of the CDR3: TGTGCCAGCAGTGCAGCAGGGGCAGGCAATCAGCCCCAGCATTTT. Protein: CASSAAGAGNQPQHF. V is TRBV25-1 and J is TRBJ1-5, with D possibly being TRBD1 (6 bases). V was trimmed by 4 bases and J by 2 bases, leaving 12 bases between them. The CDR3 is made up of 15 amino acids. In germline, CDR1 is MGHDK, CDR2 SYGVNS.